The present TCR beta chain was sequenced within a study of cytotoxic CD8 clonotypes in ibrutinib-treated CLL. With regard to this clone: Relative to the germline gene, one junction end is altered; a read error may explain this.

Germline V CDR1 and CDR2: SSHAT, FNYEAQ (reference sequence). The CDR3 consists of 12 residues. Libraries of TCR beta were made from 1.5 to 2.5 micrograms of genomic DNA that came from cryopreserved PBMCs. Libraries were prepared by immunoSEQ multiplex PCR; TCRdb keeps only in-frame clonotypes and omits some of them. The table lists roughly 150,000 clones, roughly 77% of them singletons. The specimen comprised PBMCs, sampled after 12 months of ibrutinib treatment. The TCR sequence derives from a human donor with chronic lymphocytic leukemia. This chain connects TRBV7-7 to TRBJ2-3, with D unresolved. DNA for the CDR3: TGTGCTAGCAGCCAAGGGCAAGATACGCAGTATTTT. Amino acids: CASSQGQDTQYF.